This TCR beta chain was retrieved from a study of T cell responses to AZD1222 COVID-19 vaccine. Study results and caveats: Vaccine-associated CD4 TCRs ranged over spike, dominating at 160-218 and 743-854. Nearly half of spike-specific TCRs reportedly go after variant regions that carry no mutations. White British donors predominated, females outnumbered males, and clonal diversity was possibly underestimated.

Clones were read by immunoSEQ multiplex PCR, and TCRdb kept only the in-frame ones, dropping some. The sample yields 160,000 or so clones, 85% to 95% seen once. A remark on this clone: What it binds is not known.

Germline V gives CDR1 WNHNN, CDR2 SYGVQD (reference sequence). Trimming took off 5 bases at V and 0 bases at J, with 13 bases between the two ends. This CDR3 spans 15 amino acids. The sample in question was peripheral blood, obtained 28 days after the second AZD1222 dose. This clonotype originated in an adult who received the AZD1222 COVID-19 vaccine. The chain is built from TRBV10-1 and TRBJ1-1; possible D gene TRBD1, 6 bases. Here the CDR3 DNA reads TGCGCCAGCAGTAAGGACAGAACTATGAACACTGAAGCTTTCTTT. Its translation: CASSKDRTMNTEAFF.